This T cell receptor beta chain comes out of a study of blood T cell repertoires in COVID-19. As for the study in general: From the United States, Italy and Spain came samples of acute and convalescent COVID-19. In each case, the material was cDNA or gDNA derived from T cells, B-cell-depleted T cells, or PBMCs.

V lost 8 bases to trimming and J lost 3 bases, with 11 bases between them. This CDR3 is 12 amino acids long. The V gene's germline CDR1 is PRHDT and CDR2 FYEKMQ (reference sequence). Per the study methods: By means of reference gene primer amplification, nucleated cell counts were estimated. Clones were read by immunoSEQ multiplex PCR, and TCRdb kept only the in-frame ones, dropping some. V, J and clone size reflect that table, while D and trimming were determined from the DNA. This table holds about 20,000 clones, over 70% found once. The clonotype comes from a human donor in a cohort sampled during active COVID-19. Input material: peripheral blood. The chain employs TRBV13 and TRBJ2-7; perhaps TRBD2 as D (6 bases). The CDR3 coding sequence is TGTGCCAGCGCGGGACCGGGCTACGAGCAGTACTTC. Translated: CASAGPGYEQYF.